One and the same sample provided the 26 T cell receptor beta chains below, sequenced in a study of blood T cell repertoires in COVID-19. Here immunoSEQ multiplex PCR was the method, and the copy in TCRdb shows in-frame clones only, minus some. Of 150,000 or so clones listed, 75% to 90% are singletons. The specimen sequenced was PBMCs or T cells enriched from blood (not recorded which). Source of these receptors: a woman between 45 and 60 years old who had recovered from COVID-19.

This chain joins TRBV11-3 and TRBJ2-2, with a tentative D call TRBD2 (5 bases). This CDR3 contains 16 residues. V was shortened by 1 base and J by 4 bases, with 13 bases between the two germline ends. Germline-derived CDR1 and CDR2 are SGHNT and YENEEA. The DNA for the CDR3 is TGTGCCAGCAGCTTAGGTGCTAGCTCGAGCACCGGGGAGCTGTTTTTT. Its protein product is CASSLGASSSTGELFF.

This chain uses TRBV30 with TRBJ1-3, with no clear D. V shed 4 bases and J shed 2 bases, with 12 bases lying between them. The CDR3 loop spans 14 amino acids. Looked up from germline, CDR1 is GTSNPN and CDR2 is SVGIG (reference sequence). CDR3 DNA sequence: TGTGCCTGGACTCGGGATAGGGCTGGAAACACCATATATTTT. Amino acids: CAWTRDRAGNTIYF.

V gene TRBV5-1 combines with J gene TRBJ2-2; 12 bases fit TRBD2. The CDR3 runs 16 residues. Germline V gene lookup returns CDR1 SGHRS and CDR2 YFSETQ. V lost 0 bases and J lost 8; bases outside the gene matches: 5. CDR3 nucleotides: TGCGCCAGCAGCTTGGACCTAGCGGGAGGGCGTGGGGAGCTGTTTTTT. This codes for CASSLDLAGGRGELFF. Drawing the rest from reference TRBV5-1 and TRBJ2-2, the complete variable domain is KAGVTQTPRYLIKTRGQQVTLSCSPISGHRSVSWYQQTPGQGLQFLFEYFSETQRNKGNFPGRFSGRQFSNSRSEMNVSTLELGDSALYLCASSLDLAGGRGELFFGEGSRLTVL.

The chain recombines TRBV6-5 with TRBJ2-7, with D tentatively TRBD1 (6 bases). Per the germline V gene, CDR1 is MNHEY and CDR2 is SVGAGI. Deletions cut 6 bases from V and 1 base from J, with 10 bases between. CDR3 length equals 13 residues. The CDR3 sequence is CASRRDNSYEQYV. CDR3 in DNA: TGTGCCAGCAGACGGGACAATTCCTACGAGCAGTACGTC.

V gene TRBV2 combines with J gene TRBJ1-2, with D possibly matching TRBD1 (5 bases). The CDR3 covers 11 residues. V was cut by 9 bases and J by 6 bases, with 11 bases left in between. CDR1 and CDR2 from the germline V gene are SNHLY and FYNNEI. The CDR3 bases are TGTGCCAGACAGGACACGAATGGCTACACCTTC. It translates to CARQDTNGYTF.

The genes are TRBV5-1 and TRBJ2-2; 7 bases match TRBD2. The germline CDR1 and CDR2 sequences are SGHRS and YFSETQ. Germline trimming cut 0 bases from V and 3 bases from J; bases unmatched to any gene: 5. This CDR3 comprises 16 residues. CDR3 DNA sequence: TGCGCCAGCAGCTTGGAGGCGGGAGCTCACACCGGGGAGCTGTTTTTT. Translating gives CASSLEAGAHTGELFF.

This clone ranks as medium-sized. The J gene is TRBJ2-2, the V gene TRBV9, with 7 nucleotides matching TRBD1. Per the germline V gene, CDR1 is SGDLS and CDR2 is YYNGEE. With 6 bases clipped from V and 0 bases from J, the junction kept 8 bases outside the gene matches. CDR3 length: 16 residues. The CDR3 sequence is CASTPEGQPNTGELFF. DNA of the CDR3: TGTGCCAGCACCCCAGAGGGACAGCCGAACACCGGGGAGCTGTTTTTT.

This rearrangement joins TRBV6-2 or TRBV6-3 to TRBJ1-2; 7 bases are a match to TRBD1. The CDR3 loop spans 16 amino acids. Germline V gives CDR1 MNHEY, CDR2 SVGEGT. The V and J ends lost 0 bases and 4 bases, in that order; junction bases with no gene match: 8. The DNA for the CDR3 is TGTGCCAGCAGTTACTCTGCGACAGGGTCTATCTATGGCTACACCTTC. This sequence encodes CASSYSATGSIYGYTF.

The chain has TRBV4-2 and TRBJ2-5; the match to TRBD2 covers 8 bases. This CDR3 is built from 16 residues. Germline loops: CDR1 LGHNA, CDR2 YNFKEQ. With 0 bases clipped from V and 5 bases from J, the junction kept 8 bases outside the gene matches. Written as DNA, the CDR3 is TGTGCCAGCAGCCAAGATCCAGGGCGGGAGGTCGAGACCCAGTACTTC. Protein sequence: CASSQDPGREVETQYF.

V usage is TRBV19 and J usage is TRBJ1-1, with D possibly matching TRBD1 (6 bases). CDR1 and CDR2 (germline): LNHDA, SQIVND (reference sequence). The CDR3 contains 16 residues. The V end lost 7 bases, the J end lost 1 base, and 19 bases lay between the germline ends. The DNA for the CDR3 is TGTGCCAGTAAGAGGCGTCAGGGGACCACGAACACTGAAGCTTTCTTT. It translates to CASKRRQGTTNTEAFF.

This rearrangement joins TRBV7-9 to TRBJ2-1; D gene unclear. The germline CDR1 and CDR2 sequences are SEHNR and FQNEAQ (reference sequence). This CDR3 region has 8 residues. With 11 bases removed from V and 8 bases from J, the gap between germline ends came to 4 bases. The CDR3 loop is CAPDEQFF. The CDR3 DNA sequence: TGTGCCCCGGATGAGCAGTTCTTC.

The genes are TRBV5-1 and TRBJ1-6; D is unclear. The CDR3 spans 14 residues. Germline V gene data show CDR1 as SGHRS and CDR2 as YFSETQ. Trimming pared 0 bases from V and 7 bases from J, leaving 8 bases between. CDR3 nucleotide sequence: TGCGCCAGCAGCTTGGGACTGATCAATTCACCCCTCCACTTT. It codes for CASSLGLINSPLHF.

A single count supports this clone. The V gene is TRBV6-6, the J gene TRBJ1-1; D is uncertain. Trimming stripped 5 bases from V and 4 bases from J, with 17 bases between. Per the germline V gene, CDR1 is MNHNY and CDR2 is SVGAGI (reference sequence). The CDR3 has 15 residues. CDR3 nucleotides: TGTGCCAGCAGTCCCCCGGGTGGGGAGCGCACTGAAGCTTTCTTT. Its protein is CASSPPGGERTEAFF.

CDR3 sequence (DNA): TGTGCCAGCAGAGACAGCGCCAATCAGCCCCAGCATTTT. Translation: CASRDSANQPQHF. The chain uses TRBV7-2 and TRBJ1-5, with D possibly matching TRBD1 (5 bases). The V gene's germline CDR1 is SGHTA and CDR2 FQGNSA. V lost 6 bases to trimming and J lost 3 bases, with 9 bases between them. The CDR3 sequence is 13 residues long.

The chain employs TRBV30 and TRBJ2-5, with 7 bases fitting TRBD2. Per the germline V gene, CDR1 is GTSNPN and CDR2 is SVGIG (reference sequence). The V and J ends lost 5 bases and 6 bases, in that order; junction bases with no gene match: 12. The CDR3 contains 14 residues. The CDR3 spells CAWGEGPSSQTQYF. The DNA of the CDR3 is TGTGCCTGGGGGGAGGGACCCTCCTCCCAGACCCAGTACTTC.

The chain has TRBV7-9 and TRBJ1-1; no clear D. The V gene's germline CDR1 is SEHNR and CDR2 FQNEAQ (reference sequence). Trimming cost V 3 bases and J 8 bases, with 7 bases left between them. There are 11 residues in the CDR3. CDR3 nucleotide sequence: TGTGCCAGCAGCTTTTTTCCAGAAGCTTTCTTT. This gives the protein CASSFFPEAFF.

This chain uses TRBV4-3 with TRBJ2-5; 12 bases fit TRBD2. In germline, CDR1 is LGHNA, CDR2 YSLEER. The CDR3 consists of 16 residues. With V trimmed by 1 base and J by 5 bases, 5 bases remained unmatched. The CDR3 nucleotides read TGCGCCAGCAGCCAAGCGACTAGCGGGAGAAAGGAGACCCAGTACTTC. Residues: CASSQATSGRKETQYF.

V is TRBV19 and J is TRBJ1-1, with TRBD1 matching 8 bases. The CDR3 is 17 amino acids. V shed 7 bases and J 1 base; nucleotides not matched to a gene: 14. CDR1 and CDR2 from the germline V gene are LNHDA and SQIVND (reference sequence). CDR3 coding DNA: TGTGCCAGTAACCGCCCAACAGGGGGACAGTCGAACACTGAAGCTTTCTTT. The encoded protein is CASNRPTGGQSNTEAFF.

The chain uses TRBV27 and TRBJ1-1, with D unclear. Trimming shortened V by 7 bases and J by 5 bases, and 20 bases separated the two germline ends. Germline V gene lookup returns CDR1 MNHEY and CDR2 SMNVEV (reference sequence). This CDR3 has 15 residues. CDR3 DNA: TGTGCCAGCATTCCGAATGGACTGCCGGGGACTGAAGCTTTCTTT. Translation gives CASIPNGLPGTEAFF.

The chain links TRBV2 to TRBJ2-5; D is undetermined. Trimming cost V 8 bases and J 5 bases, with 9 bases left between them. This CDR3 is built from 11 residues. The V gene's germline CDR1 is SNHLY and CDR2 FYNNEI. The CDR3 sequence is CASCARETQYF. CDR3 nucleotide sequence: TGTGCCAGCTGTGCTCGGGAGACCCAGTACTTC.

V gene TRBV6-5 combines with J gene TRBJ1-3; D call uncertain. The CDR3 covers 12 residues. Trimming stripped 11 bases from V and 0 bases from J, with 8 bases between. Germline CDR1 is MNHEY and CDR2 is SVGAGI. The CDR3 DNA sequence: TGTGCCGCGGGGTCCTCTGGAAACACCATATATTTT. Translating it yields CAAGSSGNTIYF.

This chain uses TRBV6-2 or TRBV6-3 with TRBJ2-7, with TRBD2 as a possible D gene (6 bases). From germline, CDR1 is MNHEY and CDR2 SVGEGT. The CDR3 is made up of 12 amino acids. The V gene lost 4 bases and the J gene lost 4 bases, with 8 bases spanning the gap. The CDR3 coding sequence is TGTGCCAGCAGTTCTCGGGGGTACGAGCAGTACGTC. As protein: CASSSRGYEQYV.

The genes are TRBV19 and TRBJ1-1; TRBD1 matches 7 bases. This CDR3 contains 14 residues. With V trimmed by 6 bases and J by 4 bases, 8 bases remained unmatched. From germline, CDR1 is LNHDA and CDR2 SQIVND (reference sequence). The CDR3 bases are TGTGCCAGTAGGCGGGACAGTAAAGTCACTGAAGCTTTCTTT. Its protein product is CASRRDSKVTEAFF. Drawing the rest from reference TRBV19 and TRBJ1-1, the complete variable domain is DGGITQSPKYLFRKEGQNVTLSCEQNLNHDAMYWYRQDPGQGLRLIYYSQIVNDFQKGDIAEGYSVSREKKESFPLTVTSAQKNPTAFYLCASRRDSKVTEAFFGQGTRLTVV.

This chain uses TRBV14 with TRBJ2-7; TRBD2 agrees at 11 bases. With V trimmed by 5 bases and J by 2 bases, 17 bases remained unmatched. CDR3 length: 19 residues. Germline lookup yields CDR1 SGHDN and CDR2 FVKESK. This CDR3 is CASSDDCLAGGNRAYEQYV. CDR3 sequence (DNA): TGTGCCAGCAGCGACGACTGTTTAGCGGGAGGGAACCGAGCCTACGAGCAGTACGTC.

The V gene is TRBV18, the J gene TRBJ1-2; 9 bases agree with TRBD1. The V gene end was trimmed by 5 bases and the J gene end by 8 bases; junction bases not matched to a gene: 15. The CDR3 covers 16 residues. Looked up from germline, CDR1 is KGHSH and CDR2 is LQKENI. The CDR3 protein is CASSDYRDREIRGYTF. CDR3 in DNA: TGTGCCAGCTCAGACTACCGGGACAGGGAAATCAGGGGCTACACCTTC.

The chain uses TRBV25-1 and TRBJ1-5, with a tentative D call TRBD1 (6 bases). Germline V gene data show CDR1 as MGHDK and CDR2 as SYGVNS. The CDR3 is 13 amino acids. Trimming pared 4 bases from V and 6 bases from J, leaving 10 bases between. CDR3 amino acids: CASSADSLQPQHF. In DNA form, the CDR3 reads TGTGCCAGCAGTGCGGACAGCCTTCAGCCCCAGCATTTT. The full variable domain, completed using reference TRBV25-1 and TRBJ1-5, is EADIYQTPRYLVIGTGKKITLECSQTMGHDKMYWYQQDPGMELHLIHYSYGVNSTEKGDLSSESTVSRIRTEHFPLTLESARPSHTSQYLCASSADSLQPQHFGDGTRLSIL.